This T cell receptor beta chain originates from a study of cytomegalovirus exposure and HLA in healthy donors. Whole-study results and caveats: The analysis excluded some indistinguishable V segments, including TRBV6-2 and TRBV6-3. In a later analysis, V- and J-gene trimming of beta chains associated with a DCLRE1C missense variant, replicated independently.

Comments on this clone: The antigen remains undetermined.

Trimming pared 4 bases from V and 3 bases from J, leaving 6 bases between. The CDR3 extends over 12 amino acids. The V gene's germline CDR1 is MNHEY and CDR2 SVGAGI. The primer mix had 60 Vbeta and 13 Jbeta primers. Profiled with immunoSEQ multiplex PCR; TCRdb holds only in-frame clones, not every one. The sample holds a few hundred thousand clones, around 79% seen once. The gene calls are TRBV6-5 and TRBJ1-2; D uncertain. What was sequenced was PBMCs. The receptor's source is a girl aged 2 to 10 in good health and CMV-seronegative. The CDR3 coding sequence is TGTGCCAGCAGTTCCAGATACTATGGCTACACCTTC. This gives the protein CASSSRYYGYTF.